These 27 T cell receptor beta chains share one sample of origin, sequenced in a study of blood T cell repertoires in COVID-19. Assay used: immunoSEQ multiplex PCR; TCRdb lists only in-frame clones, some missing. The sample lists 120,000 to 150,000 clones, over 75% seen once, with roughly 1.5% in the top ten. Source material: peripheral blood. All receptors derive from a human donor in a cohort sampled during active COVID-19.

This clone was seen only a few times. CDR3: CASSQVGTLSYEQYF. The CDR3, as DNA: TGCGCCAGCAGCCAGGTGGGGACTTTGTCCTACGAGCAGTACTTC. This chain joins TRBV5-1 and TRBJ2-7; weak D call: TRBD2 (6 bases). CDR3 length: 15 residues. The ends were cut back, 4 bases at V and 1 base at J, with 15 bases in the middle. Germline CDR1 and CDR2: SGHRS and YFSETQ.

V and J are TRBV7-9 and TRBJ2-1; 7 bases are a match to TRBD2. The J segment lost 5 bases and the V segment lost 5 bases, leaving 12 bases of the junction unmatched. The CDR3 runs to 16 residues. Germline assignment: CDR1 SEHNR and CDR2 FQNEAQ (reference sequence). The CDR3 DNA reads as TGTGCCAGCAGCGCTACTGGGCTAGCGGAGGACAATGAGCAGTTCTTC. It codes for CASSATGLAEDNEQFF.

This chain uses TRBV7-8 with TRBJ1-2, with D unresolved. This CDR3 is built from 14 residues. Trimming took 1 base from V and 1 from J, leaving 7 bases between them. Germline V gene sequence: CDR1 SGHVS, CDR2 FQNEAQ. The CDR3, as DNA: TGTGCCAGCAGCTTAGGCGGACTTAACTATGGCTACACCTTC. It encodes CASSLGGLNYGYTF.

In DNA, the CDR3 is TGTGCCAGTAGTAAGGCGGGAGGTAGCCCCGGGGAGCTGTTTTTT. This sequence encodes CASSKAGGSPGELFF. V usage is TRBV19 and J usage is TRBJ2-2, with 8 bases matching TRBD2. Per the germline V gene, CDR1 is LNHDA and CDR2 is SQIVND (reference sequence). J lost 6 bases, V lost 4 bases, and 7 bases had no gene match. The CDR3 sequence is 15 residues long. Together with reference TRBV19 and TRBJ2-2, the CDR3 gives the full variable domain: DGGITQSPKYLFRKEGQNVTLSCEQNLNHDAMYWYRQDPGQGLRLIYYSQIVNDFQKGDIAEGYSVSREKKESFPLTVTSAQKNPTAFYLCASSKAGGSPGELFFGEGSRLTVL.

The rearrangement uses TRBV7-2 and TRBJ2-3; 9 nucleotides match TRBD2. The CDR3 loop spans 16 amino acids. Unmatched junction bases numbered 5, after V lost 2 bases and J lost 2 bases. CDR1 and CDR2 from the germline V gene are SGHTA and FQGNSA. The CDR3 DNA reads as TGTGCCAGCAGCTTACGAGCGGGAGGAACCACAGATACGCAGTATTTT. Translated, it gives CASSLRAGGTTDTQYF.

The rearrangement links TRBV5-1 to TRBJ2-5; 10 bases match TRBD1. Germline assignment: CDR1 SGHRS and CDR2 YFSETQ. V was pared by 0 bases and J by 1 base, with 6 bases of the junction left unmatched. This CDR3 region has 17 residues. The CDR3 nucleotides read TGCGCCAGCAGCTTGGTGGGGGGACAGGGGCCCCAAGAGACCCAGTACTTC. Its translation is CASSLVGGQGPQETQYF.

The V and J genes are TRBV6-2 or TRBV6-3 and TRBJ2-5, with a weak D call TRBD2 (6 bases). Trimming took off 5 bases at V and 0 bases at J, with 16 bases between the two ends. This CDR3 region has 16 residues. The germline gives CDR1 MNHEY, CDR2 SVGEGT. The DNA of the CDR3 is TGTGCCAGCAGTCCCAGGGACTTTGGGTACCAAGAGACCCAGTACTTC. Translated, it gives CASSPRDFGYQETQYF.

This clone turned up a few times. The chain carries TRBV11-3 and TRBJ2-4; D possibly corresponds to TRBD1 (6 bases). CDR1 is SGHNT, CDR2 YENEEA, per germline. This CDR3 is built from 13 residues. V was clipped by 6 bases and J by 7 bases, with 13 bases between them. CDR3 in DNA: TGTGCCAGCAGTTCGACAGGACGGAACATTCAGTACTTC. Protein product: CASSSTGRNIQYF.

The chain couples TRBV3-1 (or the pseudogene TRBV3-2) to TRBJ2-3, with D perhaps TRBD2 (6 bases). Between the trimmed V and J ends, which lost 3 bases and 3 bases, there was a span of 16 bases. The CDR3 runs to 16 residues. CDR1 and CDR2 (germline): LGHDT, YNNKEL (reference sequence). This CDR3 reads CASSHRKGGSTDTQYF. As DNA, the CDR3 is TGTGCCAGCAGCCATCGAAAGGGAGGAAGTACAGATACGCAGTATTTT.

The CDR3 bases are TGTGCCAGCTCACCACTTGGGACTAGCGGATTTAACACCGGGGAGCTGTTTTTT. This translates into CASSPLGTSGFNTGELFF. V usage is TRBV18 and J usage is TRBJ2-2; TRBD2 aligns across 11 bases. V lost 1 base, J lost 2 bases, and 6 bases stayed unmatched. The CDR3 contains 18 residues. Germline CDR1 reads KGHSH; CDR2 reads LQKENI.

The chain couples TRBV7-6 to TRBJ2-6, with a possible D match to TRBD2 (6 bases). This CDR3 has 16 residues. V was trimmed by 5 bases and J by 4 bases, leaving 15 bases between them. The germline V gene encodes CDR1 SGHVS and CDR2 FNYEAQ. CDR3 sequence: CASSRGGSAGANVLTF. DNA of the CDR3: TGTGCCAGCAGCCGAGGAGGGTCTGCCGGGGCCAACGTCCTGACTTTC.

The chain couples TRBV28 to TRBJ2-3; the match to TRBD2 covers 8 bases. Per the germline V gene, CDR1 is MDHEN and CDR2 is SYDVKM. The CDR3 extends over 16 amino acids. J lost 0 bases, V lost 4 bases, and 6 bases had no gene match. Here the CDR3 DNA reads TGTGCCAGCAGTTCGGGGGGGGGAATAAGCACAGATACGCAGTATTTT. This gives the protein CASSSGGGISTDTQYF.

The rearrangement uses TRBV6-6 and TRBJ2-1; 8 bases are shared with TRBD1. In germline, CDR1 is MNHNY, CDR2 SVGAGI (reference sequence). This CDR3 is built from 15 residues. V shed 0 bases and J 9 bases; nucleotides not matched to a gene: 7. CDR3 DNA sequence: TGTGCCAGCAGTTACTCGAGGGACAGGACTCGTGAGCAGTTCTTC. It specifies CASSYSRDRTREQFF.

This chain links TRBV5-5 with TRBJ1-4, with 9 bases fitting TRBD1. The length of the CDR3 is 14 residues. Trimming took 2 bases from V and 7 from J; bases not matched to a gene: 3. The V gene's germline CDR1 is SGHKS and CDR2 YYEKEE (reference sequence). CDR3 DNA: TGTGCCAGCAGCTTCGGGACAGGGCTTGAAAAACTGTTTTTT. Protein product: CASSFGTGLEKLFF.

This chain links TRBV19 with TRBJ2-3, with TRBD2 as a possible D gene (7 bases). The CDR3 covers 17 residues. V lost 3 bases and J 4 bases, leaving 20 bases between the germline ends. CDR1 LNHDA and CDR2 SQIVND come from the germline V gene (reference sequence). In DNA, the CDR3 is TGTGCCAGTAGTATGAACTTCGGGGGGCGCGGCGCAGATACGCAGTATTTT. Translating it yields CASSMNFGGRGADTQYF. The entire variable domain, with the rest obtained from reference TRBV19 and TRBJ2-3, is as follows: DGGITQSPKYLFRKEGQNVTLSCEQNLNHDAMYWYRQDPGQGLRLIYYSQIVNDFQKGDIAEGYSVSREKKESFPLTVTSAQKNPTAFYLCASSMNFGGRGADTQYFGPGTRLTVL.

Comment on this clone: Other nucleotide sequences in the sample specify the same CDR3. V gene TRBV10-3 combines with J gene TRBJ1-5, with D hard to call. The V end lost 0 bases, the J end lost 2 bases, and 5 bases lay between the germline ends. This CDR3 contains 14 residues. Per germline, CDR1 ENHRY and CDR2 SYGVKD. The CDR3 bases are TGTGCCATCAGTGAGTCGAGGGGCAATCAGCCCCAGCATTTT. Translating it yields CAISESRGNQPQHF.

The chain is built from TRBV6-5 and TRBJ1-6; TRBD1 agrees at 7 bases. The CDR3 consists of 12 residues. Germline CDR1 is MNHEY and CDR2 is SVGAGI. V was clipped by 6 bases and J by 13 bases; unmatched bases: 6. The CDR3 loop reads CASRYRGGPLHF. The CDR3 nucleotides read TGTGCCAGCAGATACAGGGGAGGGCCCCTCCACTTT.

The chain couples TRBV9 to TRBJ2-1, with 8 bases fitting TRBD1. The junction had 6 bases not matched to a gene; V was cut back by 3 bases and J by 4 bases. Per the germline V gene, CDR1 is SGDLS and CDR2 is YYNGEE. The CDR3 runs to 15 residues. The CDR3 region is CASSGTGTPYNEQFF. The CDR3 DNA reads TGTGCCAGCAGCGGGACAGGGACGCCTTACAATGAGCAGTTCTTC.

The genes are TRBV7-2 and TRBJ2-1; 10 bases are shared with TRBD1. V lost 0 bases, J lost 7 bases, and 3 bases stayed unmatched. The germline CDR1 and CDR2 sequences are SGHTA and FQGNSA. This CDR3 has 15 amino acids. The CDR3 protein is CASSLAPDRGNEQFF. As DNA, the CDR3 is TGTGCCAGCAGCTTAGCCCCGGACAGGGGGAATGAGCAGTTCTTC. The entire variable domain, with the rest obtained from reference TRBV7-2 and TRBJ2-1, is as follows: GAGVSQSPSNKVTEKGKDVELRCDPISGHTALYWYRQSLGQGLEFLIYFQGNSAPDKSGLPSDRFSAERTGGSVSTLTIQRTQQEDSAVYLCASSLAPDRGNEQFFGPGTRLTVL.

This chain joins TRBV7-2 and TRBJ1-5; no reliable D call. Germline CDR1 reads SGHTA; CDR2 reads FQGNSA. The CDR3 is made up of 15 amino acids. The V and J ends lost 2 bases and 0 bases respectively, with 8 bases between them. The CDR3 region is CASSLYSNSNQPQHF. In DNA, the CDR3 is TGTGCCAGCAGCTTATACAGTAATAGCAATCAGCCCCAGCATTTT.

The gene calls are TRBV29-1 and TRBJ2-1, with 10 nucleotides matching TRBD2. Per germline, CDR1 SQVTM and CDR2 ANQGSEA. Unmatched junction bases numbered 3, after V lost 4 bases and J lost 9 bases. The CDR3 sequence is 12 residues long. The chain's CDR3 is CSVVPSGSEQFF. The CDR3 DNA sequence: TGCAGCGTTGTTCCTAGCGGGAGTGAGCAGTTCTTC.

The V and J genes are TRBV5-4 and TRBJ2-7, with 7 bases that match TRBD1. The CDR3 has 14 amino acids. The germline V gene has CDR1 SGHNT and CDR2 YYREEE (reference sequence). V lost 3 bases and J lost 2; bases outside the gene matches: 5. CDR3: CASSWKGAPYEQYF. For the CDR3, the DNA is TGTGCCAGCAGCTGGAAGGGGGCCCCCTACGAGCAGTACTTC.

The rearrangement links TRBV9 to TRBJ2-3; TRBD2 matches at 7 bases. The CDR3 is made up of 15 amino acids. CDR1 and CDR2 from the germline V gene are SGDLS and YYNGEE. The J segment lost 1 base and the V segment lost 4 bases, leaving 6 bases of the junction unmatched. The CDR3 coding sequence is TGTGCCAGCAGCCCTCCGGGAGGAGGCACAGATACGCAGTATTTT. Its translation is CASSPPGGGTDTQYF.

The V gene is TRBV5-4, the J gene TRBJ2-7; tentatively, D is TRBD2 (6 bases). Trimming took off 1 base at V and 0 bases at J, with 11 bases between the two ends. Germline-derived CDR1 and CDR2 are SGHNT and YYREEE (reference sequence). The CDR3 is 15 residues long. The CDR3 reads CASSLWGLNSYEQYF. In DNA form, the CDR3 reads TGTGCCAGCAGCTTGTGGGGACTTAACTCCTACGAGCAGTACTTC.

The chain carries TRBV5-4 and TRBJ1-1, with 8 bases identical to TRBD1. The CDR3 covers 13 residues. J gave up 8 bases and V 0 bases, and 3 bases lay outside the gene matches. Per germline, CDR1 SGHNT and CDR2 YYREEE (reference sequence). CDR3 protein: CASSLVQGAEAFF. The CDR3 DNA is TGTGCCAGCAGCTTGGTTCAGGGGGCCGAAGCTTTCTTT.

J is TRBJ2-5 and V is TRBV28; TRBD1 matches 8 bases. The trim removed 2 bases at V and 5 bases at J, leaving 19 bases unmatched. The germline CDR1 and CDR2 sequences are MDHEN and SYDVKM. This CDR3 is 19 amino acids long. This CDR3 is CASSLDDPGQAWGMETQYF. DNA of the CDR3: TGTGCCAGCAGTTTAGATGACCCGGGACAGGCGTGGGGTATGGAGACCCAGTACTTC.

The J gene is TRBJ1-5, the V gene TRBV6-5, with 7 bases that match TRBD1. This CDR3 spans 15 amino acids. V shed 5 bases, J shed 2 bases, and the junction held 6 bases outside the gene matches. Germline CDR1 is MNHEY and CDR2 is SVGAGI. CDR3 region: CASSQTGIGNQPQHF. CDR3 DNA: TGTGCCAGCAGTCAGACAGGGATTGGCAATCAGCCCCAGCATTTT.